This T cell receptor (beta chain) was recovered during a study of T cell responses to AZD1222 COVID-19 vaccine. Measured with immunoSEQ multiplex PCR; TCRdb has only the in-frame clones, and not every one. The sample shows 130,000 to 150,000 clones, approximately 90% of them seen only once. This CDR3 comprises 13 residues. Germline V lookup: CDR1 PRHDT, CDR2 FYEKMQ (reference sequence). V was cut by 3 bases and J by 2 bases, with 7 bases left in between. This material consisted of peripheral blood, taken 28 days after the second AZD1222 dose. This receptor was identified in an adult who received the AZD1222 COVID-19 vaccine. This chain joins TRBV13 and TRBJ1-1; D unclear. In DNA form, the CDR3 reads TGTGCCAGCAGCTTCGTCGGAAACACTGAAGCTTTCTTT. It is translated as CASSFVGNTEAFF.